This T cell receptor beta chain was recovered during a study of T cells in tumors after PD-1 blockade. Overall study context: Prior checkpoint blockade, systemic immunosuppressant use, or anti-cancer therapy within 4 weeks excluded patients. Blood samples averaged 113,528 templates (range roughly 22,000-280,000) and fewer than 45,000 unique clonotypes.

TCRdb's table, derived via immunoSEQ multiplex PCR, lists solely in-frame clones and lacks some. Among more than 40,000 clones, roughly three quarters were seen once, and the ten largest hold 8.7%. Sequenced material: PBMCs, taken before anti-PD-1 therapy. The receptor was isolated from a human donor with advanced basal cell or squamous cell carcinoma (not recorded which).

The CDR3 nucleotides are TGTGCCAGCAGTGTACACCTTAATTCACCCCTCCACTTT. Protein product: CASSVHLNSPLHF. The rearrangement uses TRBV2 and TRBJ1-6; D remains ambiguous. The CDR3 consists of 13 residues. Germline values: CDR1 SNHLY, CDR2 FYNNEI. The germline V and J ends were trimmed by 4 bases and 6 bases, with 7 bases remaining between them. The whole variable domain, remainder taken from reference TRBV2 and TRBJ1-6, is EPEVTQTPSHQVTQMGQEVILRCVPISNHLYFYWYRQILGQKVEFLVSFYNNEISEKSEIFDDQFSVERPDGSNFTLKIRSTKLEDSAMYFCASSVHLNSPLHFGNGTRLTVT.